This T cell receptor (beta chain) was found in a study of blood T cell repertoires in COVID-19. This CDR3 is 13 amino acids long. V was pared by 6 bases and J by 0 bases, with 8 bases between. CDR1 is LNHDA, CDR2 SQIVND, per germline (reference sequence). Method: immunoSEQ multiplex PCR; TCRdb's copy keeps in-frame clones and lacks some. The sample has approximately 210,000 clones, roughly 82% seen once. V gene TRBV19 combines with J gene TRBJ1-2; D perhaps matches TRBD1 (6 bases). The receptor was derived from a man aged 40-50 years who had recovered from COVID-19. Sequences were obtained from PBMCs or T cells enriched from blood (not recorded which). Here the CDR3 reads CASRRDTNYGYTF. Written as DNA, the CDR3 is TGTGCCAGTAGAAGGGACACTAACTATGGCTACACCTTC.